Listed here are 5 T cell receptor beta chains from one sample, sequenced in a study of siplizumab effects on memory and regulatory T cells. Assay: immunoSEQ multiplex PCR; the TCRdb copy retains only in-frame clones and omits some. This table holds more than 85,000 clones, 80% to 90% found once. The sequenced material came from CD4+ T cells sorted from blood. All receptors derive from a human donor in good health.

The chain employs TRBV7-2 and TRBJ1-5; D gene uncertain. There are 14 residues in the CDR3. From germline, CDR1 is SGHTA and CDR2 FQGNSA. The ends were cut back, 1 base at V and 4 bases at J, with 8 bases in the middle. For the CDR3, the DNA is TGTGCCAGCAGCTTAGACGCTCGTAATCAGCCCCAGCATTTT. Translated, it gives CASSLDARNQPQHF.

The V gene is TRBV29-1, the J gene TRBJ2-1; D remains unclear. Trimming took 3 bases from V and 0 from J, leaving 6 bases between them. Germline assignment: CDR1 SQVTM and CDR2 ANQGSEA. The CDR3 covers 13 residues. This CDR3 is CSVDYSSYNEQFF. The CDR3 nucleotides are TGCAGCGTTGATTACAGCTCCTACAATGAGCAGTTCTTC.

The chain carries TRBV10-3 and TRBJ1-2; possible D gene TRBD1, 5 bases. The CDR3 is 14 amino acids. V lost 4 bases to trimming and J lost 4 bases, with 13 bases between them. Germline V lookup: CDR1 ENHRY, CDR2 SYGVKD. The CDR3 sequence is CAISGKQAPYGYTF. As DNA, the CDR3 is TGTGCCATCAGTGGTAAACAGGCCCCCTATGGCTACACCTTC.

This clone showed up just once. DNA of the CDR3: TGTGCCAGCAGCGTTACCGGGACTAGTGCAGATACGCAGTATTTT. Translated, it gives CASSVTGTSADTQYF. V and J are TRBV9 and TRBJ2-3, with 8 nucleotides matching TRBD2. This CDR3 region has 15 residues. V shed 2 bases, J shed 4 bases, and the junction held 6 bases outside the gene matches. The germline V gene has CDR1 SGDLS and CDR2 YYNGEE.

This clone came up once. The genes are TRBV18 and TRBJ2-7, with 7 bases matching TRBD1. Germline lookup yields CDR1 KGHSH and CDR2 LQKENI. The junction had 8 bases not matched to a gene; V was cut back by 5 bases and J by 4 bases. CDR3 size: 14 residues. The CDR3 loop is CASSSDRPIYEQYF. The CDR3 bases are TGTGCCAGCTCATCGGACAGGCCAATTTACGAGCAGTACTTC.